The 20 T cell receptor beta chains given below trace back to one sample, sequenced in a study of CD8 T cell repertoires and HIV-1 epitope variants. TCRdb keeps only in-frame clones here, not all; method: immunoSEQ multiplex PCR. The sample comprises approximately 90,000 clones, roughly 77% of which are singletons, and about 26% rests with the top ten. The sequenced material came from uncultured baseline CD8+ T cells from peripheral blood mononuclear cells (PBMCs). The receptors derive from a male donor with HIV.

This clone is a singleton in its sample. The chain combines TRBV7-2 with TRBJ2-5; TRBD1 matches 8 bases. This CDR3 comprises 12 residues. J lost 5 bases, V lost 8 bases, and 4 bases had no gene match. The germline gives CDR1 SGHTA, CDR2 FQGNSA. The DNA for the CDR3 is TGTGCCAGCGGACAGGGCTGGGAGACCCAGTACTTC. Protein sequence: CASGQGWETQYF.

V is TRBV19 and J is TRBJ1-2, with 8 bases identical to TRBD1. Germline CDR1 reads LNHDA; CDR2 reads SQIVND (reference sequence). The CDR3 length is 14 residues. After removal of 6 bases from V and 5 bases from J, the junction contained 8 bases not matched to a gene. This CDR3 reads CASRPATGEYGYTF. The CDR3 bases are TGTGCCAGTAGGCCTGCGACAGGGGAATATGGCTACACCTTC.

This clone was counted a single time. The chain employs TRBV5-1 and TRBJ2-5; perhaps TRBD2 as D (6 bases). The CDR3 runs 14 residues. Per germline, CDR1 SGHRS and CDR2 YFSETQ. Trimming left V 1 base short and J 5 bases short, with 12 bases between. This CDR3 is CASSLIGAGETQYF. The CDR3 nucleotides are TGCGCCAGCAGCTTGATCGGGGCGGGGGAGACCCAGTACTTC.

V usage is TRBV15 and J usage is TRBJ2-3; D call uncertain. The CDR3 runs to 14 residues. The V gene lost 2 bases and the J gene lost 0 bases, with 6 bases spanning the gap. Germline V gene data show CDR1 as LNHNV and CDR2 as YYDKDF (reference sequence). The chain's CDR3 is CATSRKISTDTQYF. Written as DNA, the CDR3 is TGTGCCACCAGCAGAAAAATTAGCACAGATACGCAGTATTTT.

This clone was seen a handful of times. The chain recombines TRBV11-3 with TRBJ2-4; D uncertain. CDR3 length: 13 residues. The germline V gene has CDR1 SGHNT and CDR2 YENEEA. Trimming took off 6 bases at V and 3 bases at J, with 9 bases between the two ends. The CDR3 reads CASSHGSKNIQYF. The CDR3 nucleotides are TGTGCCAGCAGTCACGGTAGCAAAAACATTCAGTACTTC.

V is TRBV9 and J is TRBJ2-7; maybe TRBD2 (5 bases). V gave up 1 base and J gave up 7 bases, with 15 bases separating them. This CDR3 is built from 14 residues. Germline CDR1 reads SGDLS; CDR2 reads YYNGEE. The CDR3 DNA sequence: TGTGCCAGCAGCGTATCCGGGATCGTGGGGGAGCAGTACTTC. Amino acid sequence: CASSVSGIVGEQYF. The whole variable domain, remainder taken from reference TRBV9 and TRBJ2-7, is DSGVTQTPKHLITATGQRVTLRCSPRSGDLSVYWYQQSLDQGLQFLIQYYNGEERAKGNILERFSAQQFPDLHSELNLSSLELGDSALYFCASSVSGIVGEQYFGPGTRLTVT.

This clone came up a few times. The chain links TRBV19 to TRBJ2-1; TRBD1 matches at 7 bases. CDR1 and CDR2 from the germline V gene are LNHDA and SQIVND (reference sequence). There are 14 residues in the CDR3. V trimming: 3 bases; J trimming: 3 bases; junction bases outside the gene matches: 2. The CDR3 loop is CASSIWDSYNEQFF. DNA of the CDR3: TGTGCCAGTAGTATCTGGGACAGCTACAATGAGCAGTTCTTC.

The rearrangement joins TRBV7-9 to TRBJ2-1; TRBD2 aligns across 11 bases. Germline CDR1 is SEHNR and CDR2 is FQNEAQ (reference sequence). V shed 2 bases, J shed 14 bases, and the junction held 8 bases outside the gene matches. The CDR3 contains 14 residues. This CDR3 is CASSLSLAGGGKFF. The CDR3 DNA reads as TGTGCCAGCAGCTTAAGTCTAGCGGGAGGAGGGAAGTTCTTC.

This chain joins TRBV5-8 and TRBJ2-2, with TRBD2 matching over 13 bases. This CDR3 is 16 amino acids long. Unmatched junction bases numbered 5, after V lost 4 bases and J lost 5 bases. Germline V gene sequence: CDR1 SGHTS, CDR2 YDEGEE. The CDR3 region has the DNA TGTGCCAGCAGCCGTGGGACTAGCGGGACTACCGGGGAGCTGTTTTTT. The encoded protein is CASSRGTSGTTGELFF.

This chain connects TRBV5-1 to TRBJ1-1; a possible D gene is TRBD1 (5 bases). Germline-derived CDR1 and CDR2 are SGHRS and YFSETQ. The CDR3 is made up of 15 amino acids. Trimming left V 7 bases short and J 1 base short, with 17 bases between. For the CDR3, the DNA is TGCGCCAGCGGGCCAGGGAGGGTTCGGAACACTGAAGCTTTCTTT. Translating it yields CASGPGRVRNTEAFF.

CDR3 in amino acids: CASSEGQGQETQYF. CDR3 bases: TGTGCCAGCAGCGAGGGACAGGGGCAAGAGACCCAGTACTTC. The chain carries TRBV9 and TRBJ2-5, with 10 bases fitting TRBD1. Germline CDR1 reads SGDLS; CDR2 reads YYNGEE. This CDR3 region has 14 residues. The ends lost 3 bases at V and 2 bases at J; junction bases unmatched: 1. The variable domain in full, completed from reference TRBV9 and TRBJ2-5, reads DSGVTQTPKHLITATGQRVTLRCSPRSGDLSVYWYQQSLDQGLQFLIQYYNGEERAKGNILERFSAQQFPDLHSELNLSSLELGDSALYFCASSEGQGQETQYFGPGTRLLVL.

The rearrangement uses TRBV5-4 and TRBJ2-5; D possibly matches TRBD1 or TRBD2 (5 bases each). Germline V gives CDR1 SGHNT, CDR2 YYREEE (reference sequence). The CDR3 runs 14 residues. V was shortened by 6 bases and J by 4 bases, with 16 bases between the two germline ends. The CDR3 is CASNTPGRGETQYF. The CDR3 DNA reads TGTGCCAGCAACACCCCGGGGCGCGGAGAGACCCAGTACTTC.

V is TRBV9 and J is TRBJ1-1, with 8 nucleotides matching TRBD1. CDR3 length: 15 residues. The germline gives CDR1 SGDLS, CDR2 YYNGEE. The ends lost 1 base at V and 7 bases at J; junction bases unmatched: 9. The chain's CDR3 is CASSVQGAKPHEAFF. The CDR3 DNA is TGTGCCAGCAGCGTACAGGGGGCTAAACCTCATGAAGCTTTCTTT.

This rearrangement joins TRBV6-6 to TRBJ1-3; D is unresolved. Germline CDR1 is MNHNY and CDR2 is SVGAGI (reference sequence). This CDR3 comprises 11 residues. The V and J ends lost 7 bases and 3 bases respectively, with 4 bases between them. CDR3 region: CASTNGNTIYF. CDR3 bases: TGTGCCAGCACCAATGGAAACACCATATATTTT.

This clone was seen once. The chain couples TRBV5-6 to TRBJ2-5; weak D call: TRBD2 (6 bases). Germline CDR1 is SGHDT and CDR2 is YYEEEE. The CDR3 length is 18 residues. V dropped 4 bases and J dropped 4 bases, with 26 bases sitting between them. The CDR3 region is CASSELRNAGPRRETQYF. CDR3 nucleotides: TGTGCCAGCAGCGAACTGAGAAATGCGGGACCCCGGAGAGAGACCCAGTACTTC.

In DNA form, the CDR3 reads TGTGCCAGCAGCTTGGATGGGTTTTCAGAATCACCCCTCCACTTT. Translation: CASSLDGFSESPLHF. This rearrangement joins TRBV5-6 to TRBJ1-6, with unresolved D. The V and J ends lost 0 bases and 10 bases respectively, with 14 bases between them. Germline values: CDR1 SGHDT, CDR2 YYEEEE. The CDR3 consists of 15 residues.

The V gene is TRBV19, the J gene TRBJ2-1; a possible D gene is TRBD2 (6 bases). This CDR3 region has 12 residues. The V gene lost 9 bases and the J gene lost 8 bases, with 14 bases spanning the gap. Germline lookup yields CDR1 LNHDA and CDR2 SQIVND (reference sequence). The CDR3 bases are TGTGCCAGCGGCCGGGGGTTAGATGAGCAGTTCTTC. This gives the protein CASGRGLDEQFF.

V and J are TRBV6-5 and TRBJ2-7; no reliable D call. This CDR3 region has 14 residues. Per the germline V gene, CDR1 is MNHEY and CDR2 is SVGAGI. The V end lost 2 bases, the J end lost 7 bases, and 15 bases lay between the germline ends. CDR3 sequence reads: CASSYDPSAREQYF. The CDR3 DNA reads TGTGCCAGCAGTTACGACCCTTCGGCGCGGGAGCAGTACTTC.

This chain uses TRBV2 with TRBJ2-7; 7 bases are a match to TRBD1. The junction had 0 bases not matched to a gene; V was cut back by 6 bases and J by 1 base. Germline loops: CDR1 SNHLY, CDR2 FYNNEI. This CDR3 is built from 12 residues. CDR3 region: CASRDRSYEQYF. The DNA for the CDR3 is TGTGCCAGCAGGGACAGGTCCTACGAGCAGTACTTC. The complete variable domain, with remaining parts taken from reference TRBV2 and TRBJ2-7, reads EPEVTQTPSHQVTQMGQEVILRCVPISNHLYFYWYRQILGQKVEFLVSFYNNEISEKSEIFDDQFSVERPDGSNFTLKIRSTKLEDSAMYFCASRDRSYEQYFGPGTRLTVT.

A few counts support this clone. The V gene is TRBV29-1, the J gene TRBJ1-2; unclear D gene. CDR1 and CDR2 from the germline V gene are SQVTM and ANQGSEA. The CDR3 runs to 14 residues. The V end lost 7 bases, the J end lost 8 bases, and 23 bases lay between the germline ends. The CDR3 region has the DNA TGCAGCGCCTTAGAGATCTGGGGAACTGGGGGCTACACCTTC. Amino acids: CSALEIWGTGGYTF.